This T cell receptor (beta chain) appears in the sequencing data of a study of T-cell memory formation after mild COVID-19. V was pared by 1 base and J by 7 bases, with 8 bases between. CDR3 length: 14 amino acids. Germline loops: CDR1 MGHRA, CDR2 YSYEKL. MiXCR, applied by TCRdb to the 5' RACE reads, yields one record per CDR3 protein. The table records 250,000 to 350,000 distinct CDR3 sequences, less than 20% of them present only once. Note on this clonotype: The target antigen is unknown.

Regarding the study as a whole: Among CD4+ contracting clones, most were CM and EM, and CD8+ ones EMRA.

The rearrangement uses TRBV4-1 and TRBJ1-6; D call uncertain. The receptor was derived from a man in his late teens or twenties who had mild COVID-19 (a few samples of this study predate the infection). Cell type and time point are not known. Sequenced sample: PBMCs or a T cell subset sorted from them (not recorded which). CDR3 nucleotides: TGCGCCAGCAGCCAAGGGCACTCGAATTCACCCCTCCACTTT. Protein sequence: CASSQGHSNSPLHF.